This TCR beta chain was sequenced for a study of blood T cells in healthy people across ages. The V end was cut by 0 bases, the J end by 0 bases, with 8 bases between. CDR1 ENHRY and CDR2 SYGVKD come from the germline V gene. The length of the CDR3 is 16 residues. General study points: Both naive CD4+ cell counts and diversity were greater in long-lived donors than in aged donors. The diversity estimates, figures obtained from one million T cells, were considered underestimates.

Aged roughly 6 to 100, donors were systemically healthy Caucasians from Russia. On this clonotype: Its antigen is unknown.

For the second PCR, which ran for 7 to 11 cycles, a sample-barcoded 5' primer and a J-beta primer mix were used. CDR3-containing paired-end reads numbered at least 3 million in each sample. MiXCR, run by TCRdb on the 5' RACE reads, gives a single entry per CDR3 protein. The sample yields around 1,500,000 distinct CDR3 sequences, around 42% seen once. This receptor was obtained from a woman aged 18-35 years in good health. Material: blood. The chain has TRBV10-3 and TRBJ1-4, with no clear D. CDR3 sequence (DNA): TGTGCCATCAGTGAGTCCAGTGCCTCAACTAATGAAAAACTGTTTTTT. Protein product: CAISESSASTNEKLFF.